These 27 T cell receptor beta chains share one sample of origin, sequenced in a study of T-cell memory formation after mild COVID-19 (dated by TCRdb to the early 2020s). The library was produced with 5' RACE. The sequencer listed for this sample is Illumina NovaSeq 6000. The public reads were run again by TCRdb, first through fastp at Q25 and then through MiXCR, and only productive beta chains were kept. Entries are consolidated by CDR3 protein sequence, retaining the most common genes and DNA. For this sample there are under 250,000 distinct CDR3 sequences; 9% to 10% appear just once. The ten largest clones add up to roughly 4% of the sample. The sequencing input was PBMCs or a T cell subset sorted from them (not recorded which). The source is a man younger than 30 who had mild COVID-19 (a few samples of this study predate the infection). The sample titles of this study are shuffled in the database, so cell type and time point are left out; the donor was told from shared clones.

This clonotype was counted only a few times. This chain joins TRBV6-5 and TRBJ1-1; D not resolved. Germline V gene lookup returns CDR1 MNHEY and CDR2 SVGAGI. CDR3 length: 14 residues. V lost 2 bases and J 2 bases, leaving 9 bases between the germline ends. The CDR3 here is CASSYEPGNTEAFF. The CDR3 DNA reads as TGTGCCAGCAGTTACGAACCGGGCAACACTGAAGCTTTCTTT.

The rearrangement uses TRBV12-3 or TRBV12-4 and TRBJ2-1, with 8 bases identical to TRBD2. The trim removed 4 bases at V and 5 bases at J, leaving 7 bases unmatched. The CDR3 sequence is 15 residues long. This CDR3 reads CASSSRGGNNNEQFF. CDR3 coding DNA: TGTGCCAGCAGTTCCCGGGGGGGGAACAACAATGAGCAGTTCTTC.

This rearrangement joins TRBV6-6 to TRBJ1-1, with D unresolved. The CDR3 consists of 12 residues. Trimming cost V 9 bases and J 9 bases, with 17 bases left between them. The germline V gene has CDR1 MNHNY and CDR2 SVGAGI (reference sequence). Here the CDR3 reads CASDRTESQAFF. CDR3 coding DNA: TGTGCCAGTGATCGTACAGAATCCCAAGCTTTCTTT.

The rearrangement joins TRBV20-1 to TRBJ2-1; D may be TRBD2 (6 bases). The CDR3 has 15 amino acids. V was trimmed by 3 bases and J by 9 bases, leaving 21 bases between them. Germline-derived CDR1 and CDR2 are DFQATT and SNEGSKA (reference sequence). The CDR3 reads CSARERVARGGEQFF. The CDR3 nucleotides are TGCAGTGCTAGGGAGCGGGTAGCGCGGGGCGGTGAGCAGTTCTTC.

At least ten counts were recorded for this clonotype. The V and J genes are TRBV2 and TRBJ2-2; TRBD1 might be the D (5 bases). The V gene's germline CDR1 is SNHLY and CDR2 FYNNEI. V gave up 7 bases and J gave up 6 bases, with 6 bases separating them. CDR3 length: 11 amino acids. In DNA, the CDR3 is TGTGCCAGCAAAGGGGCCGGGGAGCTGTTTTTT. It is translated as CASKGAGELFF.

This clonotype was counted a few times. The V gene is TRBV9, the J gene TRBJ1-6; D unresolved. The germline CDR1 and CDR2 sequences are SGDLS and YYNGEE. V was clipped by 1 base and J by 4 bases, with 6 bases between them. The CDR3 runs to 14 residues. This CDR3 is CASSVSQYNSPLHF. CDR3 in DNA: TGTGCCAGCAGCGTATCCCAGTATAATTCACCCCTCCACTTT.

This clonotype has just a few counts. The J gene is TRBJ1-3, the V gene TRBV7-2, with D maybe TRBD1 (5 bases). Per germline, CDR1 SGHTA and CDR2 FQGNSA. CDR3 length: 16 residues. The germline V and J ends were trimmed by 5 bases and 0 bases, with 14 bases remaining between them. This CDR3 reads CASSPAGPFSGNTIYF. The CDR3 region has the DNA TGTGCCAGCAGCCCCGCGGGGCCTTTCTCTGGAAACACCATATATTTT.

A few counts support this clonotype. The chain carries TRBV29-1 and TRBJ2-1; no firm D call. CDR3 length: 10 amino acids. Germline lookup yields CDR1 SQVTM and CDR2 ANQGSEA. Trimming took off 3 bases at V and 4 bases at J, with 1 base between the two ends. The CDR3: CSVDYNEQFF. The CDR3 coding sequence is TGCAGCGTTGATTACAATGAGCAGTTCTTC.

This clonotype was seen ten or more times. This chain uses TRBV5-1 with TRBJ2-3; 10 positions match TRBD2. The CDR3 has 13 residues. V was clipped by 7 bases and J by 1 base; unmatched bases: 0. Germline V gene lookup returns CDR1 SGHRS and CDR2 YFSETQ. This CDR3 reads CASGTSGTDTQYF. The CDR3 DNA follows: TGCGCCAGCGGGACTAGCGGCACAGATACGCAGTATTTT.

This chain links TRBV5-1 with TRBJ2-5; no clear D gene. Germline CDR1 SGHRS, CDR2 YFSETQ. The CDR3 is made up of 14 amino acids. V lost 3 bases and J lost 4, with 13 bases in between. CDR3 sequence (DNA): TGCGCCAGCAGCTCCTGGGCCGGTGGAGAGACCCAGTACTTC. Encoded protein: CASSSWAGGETQYF.

The CDR3 is CASSQDLLSLTDTQYF. The CDR3 DNA reads as TGCGCCAGCAGCCAAGATCTACTATCACTCACAGATACGCAGTATTTT. This chain links TRBV4-3 with TRBJ2-3; D remains ambiguous. Trimming removed 0 bases from V and 2 bases from J, with 12 bases in between. This CDR3 is built from 16 residues. Germline V lookup: CDR1 LGHNA, CDR2 YSLEER.

The V gene is TRBV6-2 or TRBV6-3, the J gene TRBJ2-7; unclear D gene. Germline CDR1 is MNHEY and CDR2 is SVGEGT. This CDR3 has 13 residues. Trimming removed 2 bases from V and 2 bases from J, with 7 bases in between. CDR3 amino acids: CASSYLPTYEQYF. CDR3 coding DNA: TGTGCCAGCAGTTACCTTCCGACCTACGAGCAGTACTTC.

The chain combines TRBV3-1 with TRBJ2-3; D uncertain. The CDR3 is made up of 14 amino acids. V lost 0 bases, J lost 1 base, and 5 bases lay in between. CDR1 is LGHDT, CDR2 YNNKEL, per germline (reference sequence). CDR3 in DNA: TGTGCCAGCAGCCAAGAGGAAGGCACAGATACGCAGTATTTT. Its translation: CASSQEEGTDTQYF.

The table lists this clonotype with a few counts. The chain carries TRBV4-2 and TRBJ1-5; the D is unclear. This CDR3 is built from 13 residues. Trimming removed 0 bases from V and 5 bases from J, with 5 bases in between. CDR1 and CDR2 (germline): LGHNA, YNFKEQ. The DNA of the CDR3 is TGTGCCAGCAGCCAAGACTTACATCAGCCCCAGCATTTT. This sequence encodes CASSQDLHQPQHF.

This clonotype was counted many times. CDR3 coding DNA: TGTGCCAGCAGCTTAGCTGGGACCCAAGAGACCCAGTACTTC. This sequence encodes CASSLAGTQETQYF. The V gene is TRBV7-2, the J gene TRBJ2-5; TRBD1 or TRBD2 may be the D gene (5 bases each). Germline V lookup: CDR1 SGHTA, CDR2 FQGNSA. Trimming left V 0 bases short and J 1 base short, with 6 bases between. There are 14 residues in the CDR3.

V gene TRBV24-1 combines with J gene TRBJ2-1; D unclear. The CDR3 is made up of 13 amino acids. Germline lookup yields CDR1 KGHDR and CDR2 SFDVKD. Trimming left V 5 bases short and J 4 bases short, with 8 bases between. The chain's CDR3 is CATSAVGYNEQFF. The CDR3 DNA is TGTGCCACCAGTGCCGTGGGATACAATGAGCAGTTCTTC.

This clonotype was recorded many times. The rearrangement uses TRBV4-1 and TRBJ1-4, with a weak D call TRBD1 (6 bases). Trimming removed 4 bases at V and 7 bases at J, with 19 bases between. Germline V gene lookup returns CDR1 MGHRA and CDR2 YSYEKL. The CDR3 loop spans 16 amino acids. The CDR3 here is CASSLPSGGPSEKLFF. The CDR3, as DNA: TGCGCCAGCAGCCTGCCTAGCGGGGGGCCGAGTGAAAAACTGTTTTTT.

The table lists this clonotype with many counts. The gene calls are TRBV5-1 and TRBJ2-3, with D possibly TRBD2 on 6 matching bases. The germline V gene has CDR1 SGHRS and CDR2 YFSETQ. The ends were cut back, 2 bases at V and 2 bases at J, with 12 bases in the middle. This CDR3 contains 15 residues. CDR3 amino acids: CASSFTSRDTDTQYF. The CDR3 DNA follows: TGCGCCAGCAGCTTTACTAGCAGAGACACAGATACGCAGTATTTT.

This clonotype came up a few times. The rearrangement joins TRBV21-1 to TRBJ2-4; TRBD1 is the table's D call, not checked against the DNA. TRBV21-1 is an annotated pseudogene. The length of the CDR3 is 17 residues. The chain's CDR3 is CASSKRTRQGATNIQYF. The CDR3 bases are TGTGCCAGCAGCAAAAGGACGAGACAGGGGGCGACAAACATTCAGTACTTC.

The V and J genes are TRBV5-1 and TRBJ2-7; no clear D. Trimming took off 0 bases at V and 6 bases at J, with 4 bases between the two ends. Germline values: CDR1 SGHRS, CDR2 YFSETQ. CDR3 length: 11 amino acids. This CDR3 is CASSLVGEQYV. The CDR3 DNA follows: TGCGCCAGCAGCTTGGTGGGCGAGCAGTACGTC.

The rearrangement joins TRBV6-5 to TRBJ1-4, with D hard to call. Germline CDR1 is MNHEY and CDR2 is SVGAGI. V shed 10 bases and J shed 3 bases, with 15 bases lying between them. CDR3 size: 14 residues. CDR3 sequence reads: CATRKDRSNEKLFF. CDR3 sequence (DNA): TGTGCCACCCGGAAGGACCGTTCTAATGAAAAACTGTTTTTT.

This clonotype was observed a handful of times. This chain links TRBV24-1 with TRBJ1-5; D unresolved. Germline V CDR1 and CDR2: KGHDR, SFDVKD. The CDR3 length is 14 residues. With 7 bases removed from V and 5 bases from J, the gap between germline ends came to 14 bases. The CDR3 spells CATSHPGMDQPQHF. For the CDR3, the DNA is TGTGCCACCAGCCACCCGGGAATGGATCAGCCCCAGCATTTT.

With respect to this clonotype: The junction does not match germline at one end; this may be a read error. This chain joins TRBV7-2 and TRBJ2-4, with TRBD2 matching over 8 bases. The CDR3 covers 15 residues. Germline CDR1 and CDR2: SGHTA and FQGNSA. CDR3 residues: CASSLIRGGLLKHHF. CDR3 coding DNA: TGTGCCAGCAGTTTAATCCGGGGGGGCCTATTGAAGCACCACTTC.

The chain is built from TRBV5-6 and TRBJ2-5; 8 bases match TRBD1. Germline V gene lookup returns CDR1 SGHDT and CDR2 YYEEEE. The V gene end was trimmed by 4 bases and the J gene end by 5 bases; junction bases not matched to a gene: 7. The CDR3 runs to 14 residues. CDR3 DNA: TGTGCCAGCAGCGGACAGGGTTGGGTTGAGACCCAGTACTTC. Its translation: CASSGQGWVETQYF.

This clonotype was counted at least ten times. J is TRBJ2-7 and V is TRBV6-6; TRBD1 or TRBD2 may be the D gene (7 bases each). The CDR3 has 15 residues. V gave up 4 bases and J gave up 5 bases, with 18 bases separating them. Germline-derived CDR1 and CDR2 are MNHNY and SVGAGI (reference sequence). CDR3 in amino acids: CASSSAGGGRNEQYF. The DNA for the CDR3 is TGTGCCAGCAGTTCCGCAGGGGGGGGCCGGAACGAGCAGTACTTC.

The V and J genes are TRBV20-1 and TRBJ1-5; TRBD1 aligns across 7 bases. V was pared by 0 bases and J by 4 bases, with 6 bases of the junction left unmatched. Germline CDR1 DFQATT, CDR2 SNEGSKA (reference sequence). The CDR3 spans 15 residues. In DNA, the CDR3 is TGCAGTGCTAGAGATCAAGACAGGGAGAATCAGCCCCAGCATTTT. Translation gives CSARDQDRENQPQHF.

This clonotype has just a few counts. The CDR3 DNA follows: TGTGCCAGCAGTTTGGTCACGACGGGAGAGACCCAGTACTTC. Translation: CASSLVTTGETQYF. The V call is TRBV28, the J call TRBJ2-5; D not certain. The CDR3 extends over 14 amino acids. Per germline, CDR1 MDHEN and CDR2 SYDVKM. V was clipped by 3 bases and J by 4 bases, with 12 bases between them.